These 18 T cell receptor beta chains were sequenced from one sample in a study of OX40 agonist ivuxolimab in advanced cancers. Sequenced by immunoSEQ multiplex PCR; TCRdb stores in-frame clones only, minus some. Here the sample spans tens of thousands of clones, roughly 87% being singletons. Sequencing used CD4+ or CD8+ T cells sorted from blood, obtained in a trial of the OX40 agonist ivuxolimab. The receptor set was obtained from an adult with an advanced solid tumor such as melanoma, head and neck, liver or kidney cancer.

This clone was recorded a few times. The chain couples TRBV5-5 to TRBJ2-3; D is perhaps TRBD2 (5 bases). The V end was cut by 1 base, the J end by 0 bases, with 15 bases between. The CDR3 is made up of 17 amino acids. In germline, CDR1 is SGHKS, CDR2 YYEKEE (reference sequence). CDR3 in amino acids: CASSLIGRRTSTDTQYF. As DNA, the CDR3 is TGTGCCAGCAGCTTGATAGGTCGTCGGACTAGCACAGATACGCAGTATTTT.

The rearrangement joins TRBV30 to TRBJ1-2; possible D gene TRBD1, 5 bases. The CDR3 is 12 residues long. V lost 0 bases to trimming and J lost 6 bases, with 8 bases between them. The germline CDR1 and CDR2 sequences are GTSNPN and SVGIG (reference sequence). The CDR3 loop reads CAWSVGQHGYTF. CDR3 nucleotides: TGTGCCTGGAGTGTGGGGCAGCATGGCTACACCTTC.

The V and J genes are TRBV10-3 and TRBJ2-3; 11 positions match TRBD1. Unmatched junction bases numbered 5, after V lost 5 bases and J lost 4 bases. Germline V lookup: CDR1 ENHRY, CDR2 SYGVKD. The CDR3 loop spans 15 amino acids. CDR3 protein: CAISPDRGLSDTQYF. The CDR3 nucleotides are TGTGCCATCAGTCCGGACAGGGGGCTCTCAGATACGCAGTATTTT.

This clone was recorded once. The chain couples TRBV28 to TRBJ2-7; 10 bases line up with TRBD2. V shed 9 bases and J 6 bases; nucleotides not matched to a gene: 5. CDR1 MDHEN and CDR2 SYDVKM come from the germline V gene. CDR3 length: 12 amino acids. CDR3 residues: CASQSGGGEQYF. Here the CDR3 DNA reads TGTGCCAGTCAAAGCGGGGGGGGCGAGCAGTACTTC.

Only a few counts were recorded for this clone. The chain combines TRBV7-9 with TRBJ2-2; 7 bases line up with TRBD1. Germline assignment: CDR1 SEHNR and CDR2 FQNEAQ (reference sequence). CDR3 length: 13 residues. The J segment lost 6 bases and the V segment lost 8 bases, leaving 6 bases of the junction unmatched. CDR3 nucleotides: TGTGCCAGCCCGGGACAGTTATCCGGGGAGCTGTTTTTT. Protein: CASPGQLSGELFF.

The chain couples TRBV28 to TRBJ1-2; TRBD1 matches at 8 bases. The germline V gene has CDR1 MDHEN and CDR2 SYDVKM. The length of the CDR3 is 13 residues. Trimming at V came to 6 bases and at J to 8 bases, leaving 8 bases not matched to a gene. This CDR3 reads CASRWTGIEGYTF. CDR3 sequence (DNA): TGTGCCAGCAGATGGACAGGGATAGAAGGCTACACCTTC.

The CDR3 DNA reads as TGCGCCAGCAGCCAAGACGGGGGACTATGGGGAAACACCATATATTTT. It translates to CASSQDGGLWGNTIYF. The rearrangement joins TRBV4-1 to TRBJ1-3; D possibly corresponds to TRBD1 (5 bases). The germline V gene encodes CDR1 MGHRA and CDR2 YSYEKL. V gave up 0 bases and J gave up 4 bases, with 13 bases separating them. The CDR3 runs to 16 residues.

The rearrangement joins TRBV28 to TRBJ1-2; maybe TRBD1 (5 bases). CDR3 length equals 13 residues. Germline CDR1 and CDR2: MDHEN and SYDVKM. V was trimmed by 3 bases and J by 6 bases, leaving 11 bases between them. CDR3 in amino acids: CASSFRQSNGYTF. CDR3 DNA: TGTGCCAGCAGTTTCCGACAGAGTAATGGCTACACCTTC.

The chain is built from TRBV10-2 and TRBJ2-1, with 9 bases aligning to TRBD2. The junction had 3 bases not matched to a gene; V was cut back by 5 bases and J by 4 bases. The CDR3 spans 14 residues. Germline lookup yields CDR1 WSHSY and CDR2 SAAADI. CDR3 in DNA: TGCGCCAGCAGTTTAGCGGGAGTTTACAATGAGCAGTTCTTC. It codes for CASSLAGVYNEQFF.

This chain uses TRBV4-1 with TRBJ1-3; D possibly corresponds to TRBD1 (5 bases). Trimming took 1 base from V and 9 from J, leaving 13 bases between them. The CDR3 covers 14 residues. Germline V lookup: CDR1 MGHRA, CDR2 YSYEKL. CDR3 DNA sequence: TGCGCCAGCAGCCAAGGGGTCGGGGCCAGCACCATATATTTT. Its protein is CASSQGVGASTIYF.

As regards this clone: The identical CDR3 is also encoded by other nucleotide sequences in the sample. The rearrangement links TRBV28 to TRBJ2-5; D is possibly TRBD2 (6 bases). Germline CDR1 reads MDHEN; CDR2 reads SYDVKM. Between the trimmed V and J ends, which lost 4 bases and 5 bases, there was a span of 14 bases. CDR3 length: 14 residues. This CDR3 reads CASSSGGTPETQYF. CDR3 nucleotides: TGTGCCAGCAGTTCCGGAGGGACCCCTGAGACCCAGTACTTC.

The CDR3 here is CASSVVAGGRGTDTQYF. The CDR3 nucleotides read TGTGCCAGCAGTGTAGTAGCGGGGGGGCGAGGCACAGATACGCAGTATTTT. The chain uses TRBV28 and TRBJ2-3, with 11 bases lining up with TRBD2. V gave up 5 bases and J gave up 1 base; unmatched junction bases: 8. The CDR3 contains 17 residues. Per germline, CDR1 MDHEN and CDR2 SYDVKM.

This chain uses TRBV5-6 with TRBJ2-2, with TRBD2 identical over 13 bases. Germline-derived CDR1 and CDR2 are SGHDT and YYEEEE. V shed 3 bases and J 2 bases; nucleotides not matched to a gene: 7. There are 18 residues in the CDR3. CDR3 in amino acids: CASSWGTSGIVNTGELFF. CDR3 DNA sequence: TGTGCCAGCAGCTGGGGGACTAGCGGGATTGTAAACACCGGGGAGCTGTTTTTT.

V usage is TRBV30 and J usage is TRBJ2-3, with D unclear. V was pared by 3 bases and J by 4 bases, with 20 bases between. Germline V gives CDR1 GTSNPN, CDR2 SVGIG (reference sequence). CDR3 length equals 16 residues. Written as DNA, the CDR3 is TGTGCCTGGAGCCCCCCCCCGATAAAACCCTCAGATACGCAGTATTTT. Translation: CAWSPPPIKPSDTQYF.

The chain is built from TRBV9 and TRBJ2-2; 8 nucleotides match TRBD1. In germline, CDR1 is SGDLS, CDR2 YYNGEE. The V segment lost 0 bases and the J segment 5 bases; nucleotides outside the gene matches: 3. This CDR3 contains 15 residues. CDR3 loop: CASSVARGHTGELFF. The CDR3 DNA reads TGTGCCAGCAGCGTAGCCAGGGGGCATACCGGGGAGCTGTTTTTT.

V is TRBV7-2 and J is TRBJ1-2; D gene ambiguous. The CDR3 is made up of 13 amino acids. CDR1 is SGHTA, CDR2 FQGNSA, per germline. The germline V and J ends were trimmed by 1 base and 2 bases, with 5 bases remaining between them. CDR3 sequence: CASSLGGNYGYTF. The DNA for the CDR3 is TGTGCCAGCAGCTTAGGGGGAAACTATGGCTACACCTTC.

This clone was seen once. The chain has TRBV18 and TRBJ1-4, with no clear D. The CDR3 length is 14 residues. The V and J ends lost 2 bases and 4 bases respectively, with 8 bases between them. From germline, CDR1 is KGHSH and CDR2 LQKENI. The CDR3 sequence: CASSPVTLNEKLFF. The CDR3 region has the DNA TGTGCCAGCTCACCAGTGACGCTTAATGAAAAACTGTTTTTT. Variable domain in full (rest from reference TRBV18 and TRBJ1-4): NAGVMQNPRHLVRRRGQEARLRCSPMKGHSHVYWYRQLPEEGLKFMVYLQKENIIDESGMPKERFSAEFPKEGPSILRIQQVVRGDSAAYFCASSPVTLNEKLFFGSGTQLSVL.

This sequence joins TRBV7-9 and TRBJ1-4; D not certain. The germline gives CDR1 SEHNR, CDR2 FQNEAQ (reference sequence). The V gene lost 1 base and the J gene lost 2 bases, with 11 bases spanning the gap. There are 16 residues in the CDR3. The CDR3 coding sequence is TGTGCCAGCAGCTTAGGGGAGGGTACCACTAATGAAAAACTGTTTTTT. Amino acid sequence: CASSLGEGTTNEKLFF.